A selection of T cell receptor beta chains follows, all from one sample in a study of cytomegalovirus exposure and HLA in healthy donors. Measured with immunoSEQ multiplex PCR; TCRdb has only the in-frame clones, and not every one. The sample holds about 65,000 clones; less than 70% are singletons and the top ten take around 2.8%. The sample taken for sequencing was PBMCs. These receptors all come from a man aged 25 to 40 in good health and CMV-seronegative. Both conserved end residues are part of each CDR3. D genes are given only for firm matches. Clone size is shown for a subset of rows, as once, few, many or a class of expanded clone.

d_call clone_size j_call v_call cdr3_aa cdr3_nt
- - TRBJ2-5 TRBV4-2 CASSPGRGVETQYF TGTGCCAGCAGCCCTGGGAGGGGGGTAGAGACCCAGTACTTC
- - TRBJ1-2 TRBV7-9 CASSFPQGNYGYTF TGTGCCAGCAGCTTTCCCCAGGGAAACTATGGCTACACCTTC
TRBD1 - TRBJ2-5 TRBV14 CASSQGGQGGLETQYF TGTGCCAGCAGCCAAGGGGGACAGGGAGGATTAGAGACCCAGTACTTC
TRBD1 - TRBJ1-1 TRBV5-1 CASSLSLNRGRDTEAFF TGCGCCAGCAGCTTGTCCCTAAACAGGGGAAGGGACACTGAAGCTTTCTTT
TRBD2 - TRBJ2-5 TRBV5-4 CASSWSSGGFQETQYF TGTGCCAGCAGCTGGTCTAGCGGGGGGTTCCAAGAGACCCAGTACTTC
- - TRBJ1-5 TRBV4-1 CASSQETRGNYSNQPQHF TGCGCCAGCAGCCAAGAGACCCGGGGAAATTATAGCAATCAGCCCCAGCATTTT
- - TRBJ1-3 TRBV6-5 CASSRSTGGGNTIYF TGTGCCAGCAGTCGTTCGACAGGCGGGGGAAACACCATATATTTT
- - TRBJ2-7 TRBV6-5 CASSNAAYEQYF TGTGCCAGCAGCAACGCAGCCTACGAGCAGTACTTC
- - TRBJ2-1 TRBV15 CATSRDLGGNEQFF TGTGCCACCAGCAGAGATCTCGGGGGTAATGAGCAGTTCTTC
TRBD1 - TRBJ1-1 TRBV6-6 CASSQNRGRRDTEAFF TGTGCCAGCAGTCAGAACAGGGGGCGACGAGACACTGAAGCTTTCTTT
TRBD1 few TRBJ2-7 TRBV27 CASRVPTGASYEQYF TGTGCCAGCAGGGTCCCGACAGGGGCTTCCTACGAGCAGTACTTC
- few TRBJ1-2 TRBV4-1 CASSPTQGNYGYTF TGCGCCAGCAGCCCGACCCAGGGGAACTATGGCTACACCTTC
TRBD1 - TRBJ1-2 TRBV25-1 CASSAGGRYGYTF TGTGCCAGCAGTGCAGGGGGCCGGTATGGCTACACCTTC
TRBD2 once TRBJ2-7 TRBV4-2 CASSYMTSGGSQQYF TGTGCCAGCAGCTACATGACTAGCGGGGGTTCTCAGCAGTACTTC
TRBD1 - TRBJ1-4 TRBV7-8 CASSPPGQGREKLFF TGTGCCAGCAGCCCCCCAGGACAGGGTAGGGAAAAACTGTTTTTT
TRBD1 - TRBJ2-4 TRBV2 CASRPQGLAKNIQYF TGTGCCAGCAGGCCACAGGGGTTGGCCAAAAACATTCAGTACTTC
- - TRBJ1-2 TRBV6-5 CASSDSYYGYTF TGTGCCAGCAGTGACAGTTACTATGGCTACACCTTC
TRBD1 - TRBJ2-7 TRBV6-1 CAATGFYEQYF TGTGCCGCGACAGGGTTCTACGAGCAGTACTTC
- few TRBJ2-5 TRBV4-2 CASSQEVAGQETQYF TGTGCCAGCAGCCAAGAGGTAGCCGGCCAAGAGACCCAGTACTTC
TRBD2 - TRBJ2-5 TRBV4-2 CASSRDELAGGRETQYF TGTGCCAGCAGCCGTGACGAACTAGCGGGGGGACGGGAGACCCAGTACTTC
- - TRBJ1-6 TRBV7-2 CASSLEGFRGWFSSPLHF TGTGCCAGCAGCTTAGAGGGTTTTCGGGGTTGGTTCTCTTCACCCCTCCACTTT
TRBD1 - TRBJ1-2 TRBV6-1 CASSEGGQGVKNYGYTF TGTGCCAGCAGTGAGGGAGGACAGGGGGTCAAAAACTATGGCTACACCTTC
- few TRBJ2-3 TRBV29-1 CSVVGRDTQYF TGCAGCGTTGTGGGGCGGGATACGCAGTATTTT
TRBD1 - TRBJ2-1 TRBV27 CASSPSWTGYNEQFF TGTGCCAGCAGTCCCTCCTGGACAGGGTACAATGAGCAGTTCTTC
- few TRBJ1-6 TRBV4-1 CASRGPEQGRNSPLHF TGCGCCAGCAGGGGGCCGGAACAGGGTCGGAATTCACCCCTCCACTTT
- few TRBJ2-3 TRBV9 CASSPRQGRTDTQYF TGTGCCAGCAGCCCTCGGCAGGGGCGCACAGATACGCAGTATTTT
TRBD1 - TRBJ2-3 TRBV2 CATRGRTSTDTQYF TGTGCCACGAGGGGGCGAACAAGCACAGATACGCAGTATTTT
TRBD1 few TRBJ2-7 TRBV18 CASSPSGTGGYEQYF TGTGCCAGCTCACCCTCCGGGACAGGGGGCTACGAGCAGTACTTC
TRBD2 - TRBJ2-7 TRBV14 CASSLLLAVDEQYF TGTGCCAGCAGCCTGCTACTAGCGGTCGACGAGCAGTACTTC
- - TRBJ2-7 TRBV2 CAVMGDHEQYF TGTGCCGTAATGGGAGACCACGAGCAGTACTTC
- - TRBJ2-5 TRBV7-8 CASSLGAPETQYF TGTGCCAGCAGCTTAGGGGCACCCGAGACCCAGTACTTC
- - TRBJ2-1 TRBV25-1 CASSLEGSYNEQFF TGTGCCAGCAGTCTTGAGGGATCCTACAATGAGCAGTTCTTC
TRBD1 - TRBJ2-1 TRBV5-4 CASSLGGQGYEQFF TGTGCCAGCAGCTTGGGTGGACAGGGCTATGAGCAGTTCTTC
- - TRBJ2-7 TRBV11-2 CASSFSRSGNYEQYF TGTGCCAGCAGCTTTTCTCGCTCAGGGAACTACGAGCAGTACTTC
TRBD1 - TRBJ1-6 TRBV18 CASSPATGGNSPLHF TGTGCCAGCTCACCGGCGACAGGGGGTAATTCACCCCTCCACTTT
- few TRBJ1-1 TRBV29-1 CSVVLGRGYGEAFF TGCAGCGTTGTGTTAGGCAGGGGCTATGGTGAAGCTTTCTTT
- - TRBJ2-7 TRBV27 CASASNSGYEQYF TGTGCCAGCGCCTCCAACTCCGGCTACGAGCAGTACTTC
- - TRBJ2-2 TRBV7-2 CASSRYSNTGELFF TGTGCCAGCAGCCGCTACTCGAACACCGGGGAGCTGTTTTTT
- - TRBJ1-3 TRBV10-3 CAISDFGSSGNTIYF TGTGCCATCAGTGATTTCGGGTCCTCTGGAAACACCATATATTTT
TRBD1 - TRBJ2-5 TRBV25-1 CASSGDRKKQETQYF TGTGCCAGCAGCGGGGACAGGAAAAAACAAGAGACCCAGTACTTC
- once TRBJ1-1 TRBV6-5 CASSYSGRYTEAFF TGTGCCAGCAGTTACTCGGGGAGATACACTGAAGCTTTCTTT
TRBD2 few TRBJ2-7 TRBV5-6 CASSTAGGNYEQYF TGTGCCAGCAGCACAGCGGGGGGAAACTACGAGCAGTACTTC
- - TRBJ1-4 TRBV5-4 CASSQDRYREKLFF TGTGCCAGCAGCCAAGACAGGTATCGGGAAAAACTGTTTTTT
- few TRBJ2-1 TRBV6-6 CASLRDNSYNEQFF TGTGCCAGCCTCCGGGACAACTCCTACAATGAGCAGTTCTTC
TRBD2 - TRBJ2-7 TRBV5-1 CASSPGTSGVPWYF TGCGCCAGCAGCCCCGGGACTAGCGGGGTCCCGTGGTACTTC
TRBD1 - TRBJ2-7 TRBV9 CASSEQGAREQYF TGTGCCAGCAGCGAACAGGGGGCGCGGGAGCAGTACTTC